These 18 T cell receptor beta chains came from one sample sequenced in a study of CD8 T cells in Susac syndrome. It was with random hexamers that 0.5 to 1 ug RNA was reverse transcribed. TCRdb recomputed calls from the immunoSEQ multiplex PCR reads with MiXCR, one row per CDR3 protein. The table has about 190,000 distinct CDR3 sequences, approximately 95% seen once. What was sequenced was CD4+ T cells from PBMCs. The receptors here all came from a human donor in good health.

This chain uses TRBV19 with TRBJ2-3, with no clear D. The CDR3 is made up of 11 amino acids. The germline V and J ends were trimmed by 4 bases and 9 bases, with 8 bases remaining between them. Germline-derived CDR1 and CDR2 are LNHDA and SQIVND (reference sequence). The CDR3 DNA reads as TGTGCCAGTAGTAAATTTGAGACGCAGTATTTT. This sequence encodes CASSKFETQYF. Using reference TRBV19 and TRBJ2-3 for the parts outside the CDR3, the full variable domain is DGGITQSPKYLFRKEGQNVTLSCEQNLNHDAMYWYRQDPGQGLRLIYYSQIVNDFQKGDIAEGYSVSREKKESFPLTVTSAQKNPTAFYLCASSKFETQYFGPGTRLTVL.

The J gene is TRBJ2-5, the V gene TRBV5-1; TRBD1 might be the D (6 bases). Germline loops: CDR1 SGHRS, CDR2 YFSETQ. V lost 4 bases to trimming and J lost 1 base, with 14 bases between them. CDR3 length equals 15 residues. The CDR3 loop is CASSILTGTQETQYF. The CDR3 nucleotides are TGCGCCAGCAGCATCCTGACAGGTACCCAAGAGACCCAGTACTTC.

The V call is TRBV4-1, the J call TRBJ1-1, with D unresolved. Trimming stripped 1 base from V and 0 bases from J, with 12 bases between. CDR1 is MGHRA and CDR2 is YSYEKL in the germline V gene. The CDR3 covers 16 residues. The CDR3 DNA sequence: TGCGCCAGCAGCCAAGTGGACGGAATCATGAACACTGAAGCTTTCTTT. As protein: CASSQVDGIMNTEAFF.

The chain has TRBV7-2 and TRBJ2-7; maybe TRBD2 (6 bases). Germline V gives CDR1 SGHTA, CDR2 FQGNSA. The length of the CDR3 is 14 residues. Trimming shortened V by 1 base and J by 1 base, and 8 bases separated the two germline ends. The CDR3: CASSLGEVSYEQYF. CDR3 DNA: TGTGCCAGCAGCTTAGGGGAGGTTTCCTACGAGCAGTACTTC.

V usage is TRBV29-1 and J usage is TRBJ1-1; D call uncertain. V was clipped by 4 bases and J by 3 bases, with 9 bases between them. The CDR3 totals 12 residues. Germline CDR1 SQVTM, CDR2 ANQGSEA. In DNA, the CDR3 is TGCAGCGTTGGAAGCAGCCACACTGAAGCTTTCTTT. Translated, it gives CSVGSSHTEAFF.

The chain employs TRBV20-1 and TRBJ2-3; 10 bases line up with TRBD2. The CDR3 length is 15 residues. Germline values: CDR1 DFQATT, CDR2 SNEGSKA (reference sequence). V lost 3 bases, J lost 1 base, and 4 bases stayed unmatched. This chain's CDR3 is CSASPTSGGTDTQYF. The CDR3 region has the DNA TGCAGTGCTAGCCCAACTAGCGGGGGCACAGATACGCAGTATTTT.

J is TRBJ2-7 and V is TRBV29-1, with D unresolved. This CDR3 is built from 13 residues. V lost 0 bases and J 6 bases, leaving 12 bases between the germline ends. Germline-derived CDR1 and CDR2 are SQVTM and ANQGSEA. The CDR3 bases are TGCAGCGTTGAAGAAAGGGCTACGGGCGAGCAGTACTTC. This translates into CSVEERATGEQYF.

V gene TRBV7-2 combines with J gene TRBJ1-1; no firm D call. From germline, CDR1 is SGHTA and CDR2 FQGNSA. The ends were cut back, 2 bases at V and 12 bases at J, with 10 bases in the middle. The CDR3 sequence is 11 residues long. The CDR3 spells CASSLIRGSFF. For the CDR3, the DNA is TGTGCCAGCAGCTTAATACGGGGATCTTTCTTT. The complete variable domain, with remaining parts taken from reference TRBV7-2 and TRBJ1-1, reads GAGVSQSPSNKVTEKGKDVELRCDPISGHTALYWYRQSLGQGLEFLIYFQGNSAPDKSGLPSDRFSAERTGGSVSTLTIQRTQQEDSAVYLCASSLIRGSFFGQGTRLTVV.

J is TRBJ1-1 and V is TRBV7-9; tentative D call: TRBD1 (5 bases). Trimming took off 4 bases at V and 2 bases at J, with 11 bases between the two ends. In germline, CDR1 is SEHNR, CDR2 FQNEAQ (reference sequence). The CDR3 spans 14 residues. The CDR3 protein is CASSSGTANTEAFF. For the CDR3, the DNA is TGTGCCAGCAGCTCCGGGACGGCTAACACTGAAGCTTTCTTT.

The chain joins TRBV28 to TRBJ1-2, with a possible D match to TRBD1 (5 bases). V was cut by 6 bases and J by 4 bases, with 15 bases left in between. Germline V gene lookup returns CDR1 MDHEN and CDR2 SYDVKM. The CDR3 runs 14 residues. The CDR3 spells CASRIQVEGYGYTF. The DNA of the CDR3 is TGTGCCAGCAGAATACAGGTTGAAGGCTATGGCTACACCTTC.

This chain joins TRBV19 and TRBJ1-1, with D unresolved. With 2 bases removed from V and 2 bases from J, the gap between germline ends came to 9 bases. CDR3 length: 14 residues. Germline assignment: CDR1 LNHDA and CDR2 SQIVND (reference sequence). The CDR3 coding sequence is TGTGCCAGTAGTATATCCGGGTACAACACTGAAGCTTTCTTT. Translating it yields CASSISGYNTEAFF.

The chain links TRBV3-1 to TRBJ2-3; D is unresolved. Germline CDR1 LGHDT, CDR2 YNNKEL (reference sequence). V dropped 0 bases and J dropped 2 bases, with 9 bases sitting between them. The CDR3 runs to 15 residues. CDR3 DNA: TGTGCCAGCAGCCAAGATATTGTCTACACAGATACGCAGTATTTT. Its protein product is CASSQDIVYTDTQYF.

This chain's CDR3 is CASKTGVSNEKLFF. CDR3 in DNA: TGCGCCAGCAAGACAGGGGTGTCTAATGAAAAACTGTTTTTT. V and J are TRBV5-1 and TRBJ1-4; 8 nucleotides match TRBD1. The CDR3 sequence is 14 residues long. Germline assignment: CDR1 SGHRS and CDR2 YFSETQ. J lost 3 bases, V lost 6 bases, and 4 bases had no gene match.

The J gene is TRBJ2-1, the V gene TRBV29-1; 7 nucleotides line up with TRBD1. Germline CDR1 is SQVTM and CDR2 is ANQGSEA. This CDR3 region has 16 residues. V was pared by 2 bases and J by 0 bases, with 7 bases of the junction left unmatched. The CDR3 sequence: CSVERDSLSSYNEQFF. CDR3 nucleotide sequence: TGCAGCGTTGAAAGGGACAGCCTGAGCTCCTACAATGAGCAGTTCTTC.

The rearrangement joins TRBV3-1 to TRBJ1-5; tentative D call: TRBD1 (5 bases). Trimming stripped 1 base from V and 7 bases from J, with 14 bases between. CDR3 length: 15 residues. Germline-derived CDR1 and CDR2 are LGHDT and YNNKEL (reference sequence). In DNA form, the CDR3 reads TGTGCCAGCAGCCAAGTTCGGGACTCAGGGCAGCCCCAGCATTTT. It yields the protein CASSQVRDSGQPQHF. Full variable domain (outside the CDR3, taken from reference TRBV3-1 and TRBJ1-5): DTAVSQTPKYLVTQMGNDKSIKCEQNLGHDTMYWYKQDSKKFLKIMFSYNNKELIINETVPNRFSPKSPDKAHLNLHINSLELGDSAVYFCASSQVRDSGQPQHFGDGTRLSIL.

This chain joins TRBV5-4 and TRBJ2-1; D is possibly TRBD2 (7 bases). V lost 10 bases, J lost 9 bases, and 20 bases lay in between. The CDR3 runs to 13 residues. Germline V gene data show CDR1 as SGHNT and CDR2 as YYREEE (reference sequence). CDR3 coding DNA: TGTGCCCTACAGGGCGGGGGTCACGGTGAGCAGTTCTTC. As protein: CALQGGGHGEQFF. The full variable domain, rest sourced from reference TRBV5-4 and TRBJ2-1, is ETGVTQSPTHLIKTRGQQVTLRCSSQSGHNTVSWYQQALGQGPQFIFQYYREEENGRGNFPPRFSGLQFPNYSSELNVNALELDDSALYLCALQGGGHGEQFFGPGTRLTVL.

This chain links TRBV20-1 with TRBJ1-5; D not certain. The CDR3 has 12 residues. Germline V CDR1 and CDR2: DFQATT, SNEGSKA (reference sequence). Trimming stripped 1 base from V and 9 bases from J, with 10 bases between. In DNA form, the CDR3 reads TGCAGTGCTAGAGCCACGGGAGGGCCCCAGCATTTT. It specifies CSARATGGPQHF.

The chain recombines TRBV28 with TRBJ2-7; D may be TRBD1 (5 bases). This CDR3 region has 14 residues. Trimming took 3 bases from V and 7 from J, leaving 16 bases between them. Germline V gene lookup returns CDR1 MDHEN and CDR2 SYDVKM. This CDR3 reads CASSLAGSTLEQYF. CDR3 DNA: TGTGCCAGCAGTTTGGCAGGGTCCACGCTGGAGCAGTACTTC.